These 32 T cell receptor beta chains share one sample of origin, sequenced in a study of Tregs in tolerant kidney transplant recipients. The method was immunoSEQ multiplex PCR; TCRdb's version includes in-frame clones alone and lacks a portion of them. This sample's table has 25,000 to 35,000 clones. The material was CD8+ T cells from blood, obtained before the transplant. The origin of the receptors is a human donor who received a combined kidney and bone marrow transplant.

Points on this clone: The CDR3 end lies 3 residues beyond the end of the read and is filled in from the germline J gene. The chain employs TRBV6-1 and TRBJ1-4; TRBD1 agrees at 7 bases. J lost 2 bases, V lost 3 bases, and 0 bases had no gene match. CDR1 and CDR2 from the germline V gene are MNHNS and SASEGT. The CDR3 covers 14 residues. The CDR3: CASSETGTNEKLFF. CDR3 DNA (partial): TGTGCCAGCAGTGAGACAGGGACTAATGAAAAA.

A remark on this clone: Read coverage stops 3 residues before the CDR3 terminus; the germline J gene supplies the remainder. The rearrangement joins TRBV13 to TRBJ2-1, with 12 bases lining up with TRBD2. Germline CDR1 PRHDT, CDR2 FYEKMQ (reference sequence). CDR3 length: 16 residues. The ends lost 0 bases at V and 4 bases at J; junction bases unmatched: 1. The CDR3: CASSLGLAGGYNEQFF. The sequenced part of the CDR3 DNA is TGTGCCAGCAGCTTAGGCCTAGCGGGGGGGTACAATGAG.

About this clone: Read data end 3 residues before the CDR3 end; the end is taken from the germline J gene. The chain carries TRBV7-9 and TRBJ2-1; 8 nucleotides line up with TRBD2. V lost 2 bases, J lost 7 bases, and 7 bases stayed unmatched. The CDR3 contains 15 residues. CDR1 and CDR2 from the germline V gene are SEHNR and FQNEAQ (reference sequence). The CDR3 DNA, read in part, is TGTGCCAGCAGCTTATCTGGCGGGGGGCGGAATGAG. Residues: CASSLSGGGRNE. The whole CDR3 region reads CASSLSGGGRNEQFF.

About this clone itself: The read gets to within 3 residues of the CDR3 end, and the germline J gene fills in the rest. The chain employs TRBV6-2 or TRBV6-3 and TRBJ2-2, with TRBD2 as a possible D gene (7 bases). V lost 7 bases to trimming and J lost 4 bases, with 19 bases between them. In germline, CDR1 is MNHEY, CDR2 SVGEGT. The CDR3 runs 16 residues. CDR3 protein: CASTPPLGGRTGELFF. Partial CDR3 DNA: TGTGCCAGCACCCCCCCTCTGGGGGGGCGCACCGGGGAG.

About this clone itself: The observed sequence ends 3 residues before the CDR3 terminus, with the missing tail filled in from the germline J gene. This chain links TRBV4-1 with TRBJ1-1; 7 bases are a match to TRBD1. Trimming took 4 bases from V and 1 from J; bases not matched to a gene: 6. In germline, CDR1 is MGHRA, CDR2 YSYEKL. CDR3 length: 15 amino acids. CDR3 sequence: CASSLWGTENTEAFF. The DNA read from the CDR3 is TGCGCCAGCAGCCTTTGGGGGACAGAGAACACTGAA.

On this clone itself: Sequencing ends 3 residues short of the CDR3 end; the germline J gene provides the rest. The rearrangement uses TRBV5-1 and TRBJ1-2, with a tentative D call TRBD1 (6 bases). V was cut by 1 base and J by 6 bases, with 7 bases left in between. The germline CDR1 and CDR2 sequences are SGHRS and YFSETQ. The CDR3 length is 12 residues. CDR3 DNA (partial): TGCGCCAGCAGCTTGTACAGGGATGGC. This gives the protein CASSLYRDG. Given in full, the CDR3 is CASSLYRDGYTF. The whole variable domain, remainder taken from reference TRBV5-1 and TRBJ1-2, is KAGVTQTPRYLIKTRGQQVTLSCSPISGHRSVSWYQQTPGQGLQFLFEYFSETQRNKGNFPGRFSGRQFSNSRSEMNVSTLELGDSALYLCASSLYRDGYTFGSGTRLTVV.

A note on this clone: Read coverage stops 3 residues before the CDR3 terminus; the germline J gene supplies the remainder. V usage is TRBV19 and J usage is TRBJ2-5, with D perhaps TRBD1 (7 bases). CDR3 length: 15 amino acids. CDR1 LNHDA and CDR2 SQIVND come from the germline V gene (reference sequence). Trimming took off 3 bases at V and 4 bases at J, with 15 bases between the two ends. The CDR3 here is CASSIGAGTAETQYF. The sequenced part of the CDR3 DNA is TGTGCCAGTAGTATTGGCGCGGGGACAGCAGAGACC. The full variable domain, with the rest looked up from reference TRBV19 and TRBJ2-5, is DGGITQSPKYLFRKEGQNVTLSCEQNLNHDAMYWYRQDPGQGLRLIYYSQIVNDFQKGDIAEGYSVSREKKESFPLTVTSAQKNPTAFYLCASSIGAGTAETQYFGPGTRLLVL.

On this clone: The CDR3 is cut off 3 residues early in the read; its end comes from the germline J gene. This chain connects TRBV7-9 to TRBJ2-7; TRBD1 matches at 10 bases. This CDR3 is 15 amino acids long. Trimming took 5 bases from V and 4 from J; bases not matched to a gene: 8. Germline CDR1 and CDR2: SEHNR and FQNEAQ (reference sequence). The sequenced CDR3 bases are TGTGCCAGCAGCCCCTCCCGGACAGGGGGTTACGAG. Translated, it gives CASSPSRTGGYE. The complete CDR3 sequence is CASSPSRTGGYEQYF.

Notes on this clone: The read falls 3 residues short of the CDR3 end, and the missing part is taken from the germline J gene. V gene TRBV2 combines with J gene TRBJ2-1; D unresolved. Germline CDR1 and CDR2: SNHLY and FYNNEI. Trimming took 8 bases from V and 0 from J, leaving 8 bases between them. This CDR3 comprises 13 residues. The CDR3 bases that were read are TGTGCCAGCCTCCCTAGCTCCTACAATGAG. As protein: CASLPSSYNE. The whole CDR3 reads CASLPSSYNEQFF.

With respect to this clone: The read stops 3 residues short of the end of the CDR3; the missing end is completed from the germline J gene. The chain carries TRBV19 and TRBJ2-1, with 11 bases matching TRBD2. After removal of 5 bases from V and 9 bases from J, the junction contained 12 bases not matched to a gene. The CDR3 has 16 residues. Germline CDR1 and CDR2: LNHDA and SQIVND (reference sequence). CDR3 bases read: TGTGCCAGTAGTCCCCTACTAGCGGGAGAAGGGGGTGAG. It specifies CASSPLLAGEGGE. The full CDR3 protein is CASSPLLAGEGGEQFF.

The CDR3 loop reads CASSSIPGGDGTGELFF. Partial CDR3 DNA: TGTGCCAGCAGCTCCATTCCGGGGGGAGATGGGACCGGGGAG. The gene calls are TRBV13 and TRBJ2-2; 7 bases fit TRBD2. The read comes to an end 3 residues before the CDR3 does, leaving the germline J gene to fill in the end. There are 17 residues in the CDR3. J lost 5 bases, V lost 4 bases, and 13 bases had no gene match. CDR1 and CDR2 from the germline V gene are PRHDT and FYEKMQ (reference sequence).

Note on this clone: Read sequence stops 3 residues before the CDR3 end, and the germline J gene provides the missing end. The chain uses TRBV7-8 and TRBJ1-3; TRBD1 might be the D (5 bases). V was clipped by 3 bases and J by 2 bases, with 17 bases between them. Per germline, CDR1 SGHVS and CDR2 FQNEAQ. The CDR3 covers 17 residues. CDR3 in amino acids: CASSFQAGRVTGNTIYF. The part of the CDR3 DNA that was read is TGTGCCAGCAGCTTTCAAGCGGGCAGGGTGACTGGAAACACC.

With regard to this clone: The CDR3 end is not reached by the read, which stops 3 residues before it; the germline J gene fills it in. This rearrangement joins TRBV19 to TRBJ1-1; D not certain. The CDR3 totals 17 residues. Per germline, CDR1 LNHDA and CDR2 SQIVND (reference sequence). V was trimmed by 6 bases and J by 0 bases, leaving 20 bases between them. This CDR3 is CASRLRAIPTLNTEAFF. The CDR3 bases that were read are TGTGCCAGTAGACTTAGGGCGATACCCACTCTGAACACTGAA.

As regards this clone: The missing CDR3 end, 3 residues past where the read stops, is filled in from the germline J gene. The chain links TRBV19 to TRBJ2-5; TRBD1 aligns across 7 bases. V shed 4 bases and J 2 bases; nucleotides not matched to a gene: 10. The CDR3 is 16 residues long. Germline values: CDR1 LNHDA, CDR2 SQIVND (reference sequence). CDR3 region: CASSREGAGSQETQYF. Incomplete CDR3 DNA: TGTGCCAGTAGTAGAGAGGGGGCTGGGAGTCAAGAGACC.

As concerns this clone: Read sequence stops 3 residues before the CDR3 end, and the germline J gene provides the missing end. V usage is TRBV7-9 and J usage is TRBJ2-2, with TRBD2 identical over 7 bases. V was clipped by 8 bases and J by 5 bases; unmatched bases: 2. This CDR3 is built from 12 residues. Germline CDR1 reads SEHNR; CDR2 reads FQNEAQ (reference sequence). CDR3 sequence: CASPGGTGELFF. CDR3 bases read: TGTGCCAGCCCGGGGGGAACCGGGGAG.

Regarding this clone: The read is 3 residues too short to cover the CDR3 end, so that end is filled in from the germline J gene. This chain uses TRBV7-1 with TRBJ2-7; D is possibly TRBD1 (5 bases). TRBV7-1 is an open reading frame whose function is uncertain. The V gene lost 2 bases and the J gene lost 0 bases, with 23 bases spanning the gap. The CDR3 has 19 residues. CDR3 DNA, as far as it was read: TGTGCCAGCAGCTCATCCCCCTTGGCCAGGGAAGCCCTCTCCTACGAG. This sequence encodes CASSSSPLAREALSYE. The entire CDR3 protein reads CASSSSPLAREALSYEQYF.

Regarding this clone: Read sequence stops 3 residues before the CDR3 end, and the germline J gene provides the missing end. The chain has TRBV11-2 and TRBJ2-7; D remains unclear. V shed 4 bases and J shed 4 bases, with 5 bases lying between them. The CDR3 has 11 amino acids. The V gene's germline CDR1 is SGHAT and CDR2 FQNNGV. CDR3 DNA, as far as it was read: TGTGCCAGCAGCTATAATTACGAG. It translates to CASSYNYE. The full CDR3 reads CASSYNYEQYF.

Worth noting for this clone: The observed sequence ends 3 residues before the CDR3 terminus, with the missing tail filled in from the germline J gene. J is TRBJ2-1 and V is TRBV5-1; 10 bases match TRBD1. The CDR3 is 14 residues long. CDR1 is SGHRS, CDR2 YFSETQ, per germline. V lost 3 bases and J lost 6; bases outside the gene matches: 3. The sequenced part of the CDR3 DNA is TGCGCCAGCAGCTCGACAGGGGGCCTCAATGAG. Amino acid sequence: CASSSTGGLNE. The entire CDR3 protein reads CASSSTGGLNEQFF.

Note on this clone: The CDR3 end falls 3 residues outside the read, so it is completed with the germline J gene. The V and J genes are TRBV2 and TRBJ2-3; D is unclear. The CDR3 spans 14 residues. Germline V lookup: CDR1 SNHLY, CDR2 FYNNEI. Trimming shortened V by 2 bases and J by 0 bases, and 6 bases separated the two germline ends. The CDR3 bases that were read are TGTGCCAGCAGTGAAAGCTACAGCACAGATACG. Amino acids: CASSESYSTDT. The CDR3 reads in full as CASSESYSTDTQYF.

About this clone: Sequencing ends 3 residues short of the CDR3 end; the germline J gene provides the rest. This chain joins TRBV13 and TRBJ2-7, with 11 bases lining up with TRBD2. The CDR3 extends over 15 amino acids. CDR1 and CDR2 (germline): PRHDT, FYEKMQ (reference sequence). Trimming at V came to 5 bases and at J to 2 bases, leaving 5 bases not matched to a gene. The CDR3 sequence is CASSGTSGGPYEQYF. The part of the CDR3 DNA that was read is TGTGCCAGCAGCGGAACTAGCGGGGGACCCTACGAG.

With regard to this clone: The read falls 3 residues short of the CDR3 end, and the missing part is taken from the germline J gene. The chain employs TRBV7-6 and TRBJ2-1; TRBD2 might be the D (6 bases). Germline CDR1 SGHVS, CDR2 FNYEAQ. Trimming pared 4 bases from V and 6 bases from J, leaving 22 bases between. The CDR3 runs 17 residues. The covered CDR3 bases are TGTGCCAGCAGCTATAGCATACCGGACTACCTCCCCAATGAG. Translating gives CASSYSIPDYLPNE. The entire CDR3 reads CASSYSIPDYLPNEQFF.

The CDR3 DNA, read in part, is TGTGCCAGCAGCTTACTCCCCTACGAG. It encodes CASSLLPYE. The whole CDR3 protein is CASSLLPYEQYF. The J gene is TRBJ2-7, the V gene TRBV5-6; unclear D gene. The CDR3 goes on 3 residues after the read ends, and that part is filled in from the germline J gene. The germline V gene encodes CDR1 SGHDT and CDR2 YYEEEE. CDR3 length equals 12 residues. Trimming cost V 2 bases and J 2 bases, with 5 bases left between them.

Partial CDR3 DNA: TGTGCCAGCAGCTTAATTACAGGCTATGGC. Translated, it gives CASSLITGYG. In full, the CDR3 is CASSLITGYGYTF. The rearrangement uses TRBV13 and TRBJ1-2; perhaps TRBD1 as D (5 bases). The read falls 3 residues short of the CDR3 end, and the missing part is taken from the germline J gene. CDR1 PRHDT and CDR2 FYEKMQ come from the germline V gene (reference sequence). V was shortened by 2 bases and J by 4 bases, with 8 bases between the two germline ends. The CDR3 is 13 amino acids.

The part of the CDR3 DNA that was read is TGCGCCAGCAGCTCAGACCACAAGGTCGGGGGCACTGAA. It is translated as CASSSDHKVGGTE. The complete CDR3 sequence is CASSSDHKVGGTEAFF. This chain connects TRBV5-1 to TRBJ1-1, with TRBD1 as a possible D gene (5 bases). Read data end 3 residues before the CDR3 end; the end is taken from the germline J gene. The ends were cut back, 3 bases at V and 4 bases at J, with 19 bases in the middle. Germline V gives CDR1 SGHRS, CDR2 YFSETQ. CDR3 size: 16 residues.

About this clone itself: The sequenced fragment ends 3 residues before the CDR3 boundary, so the rest is inferred from the germline J gene. The gene calls are TRBV7-8 and TRBJ2-1; D is perhaps TRBD1 (6 bases). CDR1 is SGHVS, CDR2 FQNEAQ, per germline. V lost 4 bases, J lost 1 base, and 14 bases lay in between. The CDR3 length is 16 residues. The CDR3 is CASSSFRGKSYNEQFF. CDR3 bases read: TGTGCCAGCAGCTCGTTCAGGGGCAAATCCTACAATGAG.

In the case of this clone: Read sequence stops 3 residues before the CDR3 end, and the germline J gene provides the missing end. The chain employs TRBV2 and TRBJ2-3, with TRBD1 matching 11 bases. The germline CDR1 and CDR2 sequences are SNHLY and FYNNEI. With 4 bases clipped from V and 3 bases from J, the junction kept 6 bases outside the gene matches. The CDR3 sequence is 16 residues long. The CDR3 region is CASSGTGGVNTDTQYF. CDR3 DNA, as far as it was read: TGTGCCAGCAGTGGGACAGGGGGCGTAAATACAGATACG.

As to this clone: The read finishes 3 residues shy of the CDR3 end, and the germline J gene is used to complete it. The chain recombines TRBV18 with TRBJ2-2; unclear D gene. From germline, CDR1 is KGHSH and CDR2 LQKENI. V gave up 0 bases and J gave up 7 bases, with 9 bases separating them. The CDR3 consists of 14 residues. CDR3 region: CASSPPLAIGELFF. The sequenced CDR3 bases are TGTGCCAGCTCACCACCGTTAGCTATCGGGGAG.

The CDR3: CASSVSGTGAYEQYF. The covered CDR3 bases are TGTGCCAGTAGTGTCTCCGGGACAGGGGCCTACGAG. The chain couples TRBV19 to TRBJ2-7; 10 nucleotides align to TRBD1. The CDR3 end lies 3 residues beyond the end of the read and is filled in from the germline J gene. V trimming: 5 bases; J trimming: 2 bases; junction bases outside the gene matches: 6. Germline CDR1 LNHDA, CDR2 SQIVND (reference sequence). The CDR3 extends over 15 amino acids.

Concerning this clone itself: The read halts 3 residues ahead of the CDR3 end, with the missing end drawn from the germline J gene. This chain connects TRBV30 to TRBJ2-5; weak D call: TRBD1 (5 bases). In germline, CDR1 is GTSNPN, CDR2 SVGIG (reference sequence). Trimming shortened V by 0 bases and J by 5 bases, and 13 bases separated the two germline ends. The CDR3 extends over 14 amino acids. The covered CDR3 bases are TGTGCCTGGAGTGTACTCAGGGATGTGGAGACC. It encodes CAWSVLRDVET. The CDR3 in full is CAWSVLRDVETQYF.

Comment on this clone: The CDR3 end lies 3 residues beyond the end of the read and is filled in from the germline J gene. This chain uses TRBV5-6 with TRBJ1-5, with no clear D. Trimming removed 0 bases from V and 0 bases from J, with 7 bases in between. The germline V gene encodes CDR1 SGHDT and CDR2 YYEEEE. CDR3 length: 15 residues. CDR3 amino acids: CASSLGGFSNQPQHF. CDR3 DNA (partial): TGTGCCAGCAGCTTGGGAGGGTTTAGCAATCAGCCC.

Concerning this clone: Read data end 3 residues before the CDR3 end; the end is taken from the germline J gene. The chain combines TRBV6-2 or TRBV6-3 with TRBJ2-5; D is uncertain. Trimming took 2 bases from V and 5 from J, leaving 6 bases between them. The V gene's germline CDR1 is MNHEY and CDR2 SVGEGT. CDR3 length: 12 amino acids. The CDR3 DNA, read in part, is TGTGCCAGCAGTTACCCAGTCGAGACC. It translates to CASSYPVET. The CDR3 reads in full as CASSYPVETQYF.

About this clone: The read comes to an end 3 residues before the CDR3 does, leaving the germline J gene to fill in the end. The chain links TRBV7-8 to TRBJ2-7; the D gene is possibly TRBD1 (6 bases). This CDR3 is built from 15 residues. Trimming pared 0 bases from V and 2 bases from J, leaving 11 bases between. The germline V gene encodes CDR1 SGHVS and CDR2 FQNEAQ. Incomplete CDR3 DNA: TGTGCCAGCAGCTTAGCGCCCCCAGGGGCCTACGAG. Translation gives CASSLAPPGAYE. The full CDR3 protein is CASSLAPPGAYEQYF.